This T cell receptor beta chain was profiled in a study of blood T cells in healthy people across ages. Points from the study as a whole: Naive CD4+ cell counts and diversity both ran higher in long-lived than in aged donors.

Germline V lookup: CDR1 SEHNR, CDR2 FQNEAQ (reference sequence). V lost 5 bases and J 2 bases, leaving 21 bases between the germline ends. The CDR3 totals 18 residues. Alongside a J-beta primer mix, a sample-barcoded 5' primer served in a second PCR lasting roughly 7 to 12 cycles. TCRdb ran MiXCR on the 5' RACE reads and lists one entry per CDR3 protein. Of around 700,000 distinct CDR3 sequences in the sample, roughly 25% were seen once. As concerns this clonotype: Antigen specificity is unknown.

Another study also made use of these data, one on T cells of mothers and their children. Turning to that study: The people who donated were a few healthy Caucasian mothers and their six children. The study obtained over 8 million TCR beta CDR3 reads per mother and 3 million to 3.5 million per child.

The sequenced sample was blood. The genes are TRBV7-9 and TRBJ1-4; a weak D match, TRBD1 (5 bases). The source of this sequence is a boy between 10 and 17 years old in good health. The chain's CDR3 is CASSQIGGSFETNEKLFF. In DNA form, the CDR3 reads TGTGCCAGCAGCCAAATCGGGGGGTCGTTCGAGACTAATGAAAAACTGTTTTTT. Drawing the rest from reference TRBV7-9 and TRBJ1-4, the complete variable domain is DTGVSQNPRHKITKRGQNVTFRCDPISEHNRLYWYRQTLGQGPEFLTYFQNEAQLEKSRLLSDRFSAERPKGSFSTLEIQRTEQGDSAMYLCASSQIGGSFETNEKLFFGSGTQLSVL.